One sample yielded the 13 T cell receptor beta chains listed below, sequenced in a study of regulatory T cells in long-lasting Graves disease (dated by TCRdb to the early 2020s). Interpreted using the paper, the time point label stands for: newly diagnosed GD, antithyroid drugs for less than 3 months. For both TCR sequencing and RNA sequencing, RNA was extracted from PBMCs using TRIzol. Preparation of the library involved multiplex PCR. Reads for this sample came from an Illumina HiSeq 4000. TCR beta libraries were built with iRepertoire HTBI primers and Arm-PCR amplification of CDR3 regions. TCRdb itself trimmed the public reads at Q25 with fastp, ran MiXCR and retained productive beta chains. Each entry merges the rows of one CDR3 protein and shows their most common DNA and genes. Present in this sample are under 700,000 distinct CDR3 sequences, 15% to 20% of which were seen just once. Of the sample, just under 25% falls within the top ten clones.

These data were also filed under a second study, of T cells in Graves' hyperthyroidism and ophthalmopathy.

Sequences were derived from peripheral blood mononuclear cells (PBMCs), sampled at new diagnosis, from a patient treated with antithyroid drugs. The receptors were gathered from a woman aged 35-65 years with Graves disease. Donor details come from another sample of the same person, matched by shared clones.

This chain connects TRBV3-1 to TRBJ1-4; D may be TRBD1 (5 bases). V lost 0 bases and J lost 8, with 13 bases in between. Germline CDR1 reads LGHDT; CDR2 reads YNNKEL (reference sequence). The CDR3 sequence is 15 residues long. The CDR3 DNA follows: TGTGCCAGCAGCCAAGACGGGGCCGGGAGGGAAAAACTGTTTTTT. It codes for CASSQDGAGREKLFF.

This clonotype was observed a handful of times. The chain has TRBV20-1 and TRBJ1-2; no firm D call. Trimming took off 1 base at V and 9 bases at J, with 24 bases between the two ends. The CDR3 is 16 residues long. The germline V gene has CDR1 DFQATT and CDR2 SNEGSKA (reference sequence). CDR3 nucleotides: TGCAGTGCTAGAGGCACGGTCGGCCACGGACCGCTGCGCTACACCTTC. As protein: CSARGTVGHGPLRYTF.

This clonotype has just a few counts. The chain is built from TRBV30 and TRBJ1-6, with D perhaps matching TRBD1 (6 bases). Germline CDR1 is GTSNPN and CDR2 is SVGIG (reference sequence). V dropped 0 bases and J dropped 5 bases, with 11 bases sitting between them. The CDR3 sequence is 15 residues long. CDR3 nucleotides: TGTGCCTGGAGTGTCTACACAGGGAATAATTCACCCCTCCACTTT. Its translation: CAWSVYTGNNSPLHF.

The chain has TRBV29-1 and TRBJ2-3; D possibly uses TRBD1 or TRBD2 (5 bases each). This CDR3 contains 14 residues. Germline CDR1 and CDR2: SQVTM and ANQGSEA. With 8 bases removed from V and 2 bases from J, the gap between germline ends came to 17 bases. In nucleotides, the CDR3 is TGCAGCTCCCTCCGGGACGGCTACACAGATACGCAGTATTTT. It specifies CSSLRDGYTDTQYF.

The chain recombines TRBV27 with TRBJ1-1; 11 positions match TRBD1. Trimming removed 6 bases from V and 2 bases from J; junction bases left unmatched: 5. Germline CDR1 is MNHEY and CDR2 is SMNVEV (reference sequence). This CDR3 spans 15 amino acids. The CDR3 reads CASRKGQGGNTEAFF. The CDR3 nucleotides read TGTGCCAGCAGAAAGGGACAGGGGGGAAACACTGAAGCTTTCTTT.

This clonotype was counted ten times or more. The chain uses TRBV6-1 and TRBJ2-3; D is undetermined. Germline loops: CDR1 MNHNS, CDR2 SASEGT. This CDR3 region has 15 residues. Trimming cost V 2 bases and J 8 bases, with 17 bases left between them. The DNA for the CDR3 is TGTGCCAGCAGTGAACTACTGGCTAGTTCGGTTACGCAGTATTTT. Its translation is CASSELLASSVTQYF.

There are a few counts of this clonotype. The chain employs TRBV30 and TRBJ1-1; D unresolved. The V end was cut by 4 bases, the J end by 1 base, with 7 bases between. The CDR3 runs 12 residues. Germline CDR1 is GTSNPN and CDR2 is SVGIG (reference sequence). CDR3 sequence reads: CAWTPANTEAFF. In DNA, the CDR3 is TGTGCCTGGACCCCAGCGAACACTGAAGCTTTCTTT.

This clonotype showed up many times. The chain has TRBV12-3 or TRBV12-4 and TRBJ1-5; unclear D gene. The V end lost 3 bases, the J end lost 0 bases, and 9 bases lay between the germline ends. The CDR3 loop spans 15 amino acids. This CDR3 reads CASSLRQFSNQPQHF. The CDR3 coding sequence is TGTGCCAGCAGTTTGCGGCAGTTTAGCAATCAGCCCCAGCATTTT.

This clonotype was seen ten or more times. This chain links TRBV7-2 with TRBJ2-5; D is ambiguous. V shed 5 bases and J shed 7 bases, with 11 bases lying between them. CDR3 length equals 12 residues. Germline CDR1 is SGHTA and CDR2 is FQGNSA. CDR3 nucleotides: TGTGCCAGCAGCGCTAGATACGGGACCCAGTACTTC. It translates to CASSARYGTQYF.

With regard to this clonotype: This sequence may be a read error, since a much larger clone differs from it by one base. The chain joins TRBV2 to TRBJ2-5; 11 bases agree with TRBD2. The end of the DNA aligns better with TRBJ2-1, so the J call may be wrong. The CDR3 has 16 residues. Germline V gene sequence: CDR1 SNHLY, CDR2 FYNNEI. The chain's CDR3 is CASNPSGGPSCNEQFF. The CDR3 region has the DNA TGTGCCAGCAACCCTAGCGGGGGGCCCTCCTGCAATGAGCAGTTCTTC.

This clonotype was seen many times. The gene calls are TRBV24-1 and TRBJ1-1; D is uncertain. Germline V gene sequence: CDR1 KGHDR, CDR2 SFDVKD. V lost 4 bases and J 13 bases, leaving 18 bases between the germline ends. This CDR3 is built from 13 residues. In nucleotides, the CDR3 is TGTGCCACCAGTGACTCGAGTTCTGTGGGTGTTTTCTTT. Amino acids: CATSDSSSVGVFF.

To note about this clonotype: A much larger clone differs by one base, so this may be a read error. V usage is TRBV12-3 or TRBV12-4 and J usage is TRBJ1-1, with a possible D match to TRBD1 (6 bases). There are 13 residues in the CDR3. DNA for the CDR3: TGTGCCAGCTCAGAGGGGGGATACACTGAAGCTTCCTTT. It specifies CASSEGGYTEASF.

In the case of this clonotype: A much larger clone sits a single nucleotide away, making a read error possible. The chain recombines TRBV13 with TRBJ2-3; D may be TRBD2 (6 bases). V was cut by 8 bases and J by 3 bases, with 18 bases left in between. Germline values: CDR1 PRHDT, CDR2 FYEKMQ (reference sequence). CDR3 length: 15 amino acids. The CDR3, as DNA: TGTGCCAGCTCGTCCGGGACTCGCGAAACAGATACGCAGTATTTT. Translated: CASSSGTRETDTQYF.